The 18 T cell receptor beta chains below all came from one sample that was sequenced in a study of cytomegalovirus exposure and HLA in healthy donors. It was with 60 Vbeta and 13 Jbeta primers that the PCR ran. The data were produced by immunoSEQ multiplex PCR, yet TCRdb's version contains in-frame clones alone and is incomplete. The data contain over 200,000 clones, around four fifths of them singletons. The specimen sequenced was PBMCs. Source of these receptors: a woman in her thirties or forties in good health and CMV-seronegative.

The rearrangement uses TRBV9 and TRBJ2-1; D possibly corresponds to TRBD1 (6 bases). This CDR3 comprises 16 residues. Per the germline V gene, CDR1 is SGDLS and CDR2 is YYNGEE. V was clipped by 0 bases and J by 8 bases, with 18 bases between them. CDR3 protein: CASSVVHGGRKDEQFF. The CDR3 DNA reads as TGTGCCAGCAGCGTAGTCCATGGGGGCAGGAAGGATGAGCAGTTCTTC.

Only a few counts were recorded for this clone. The gene calls are TRBV10-2 and TRBJ1-4, with D perhaps TRBD1 (5 bases). CDR3 length: 15 amino acids. CDR1 WSHSY and CDR2 SAAADI come from the germline V gene. V was cut by 1 base and J by 5 bases, with 11 bases left in between. The DNA of the CDR3 is TGCGCCAGCAGTGAGTTAGGGCAGGGAAATGAAAAACTGTTTTTT. This sequence encodes CASSELGQGNEKLFF.

Concerning this clone: One junction end does not reproduce the germline sequence, and a read error may be involved. This rearrangement joins TRBV7-7 to TRBJ2-6; 8 nucleotides match TRBD1. The CDR3 is 15 residues long. The V gene's germline CDR1 is SSHAT and CDR2 FNYEAQ (reference sequence). The CDR3 loop reads CASSPGGSGANVLTF. DNA for the CDR3: TGTGCTAGCAGCCCAGGGGGCTCCGGGGCCAACGTCCTGACTTTC.

The chain couples TRBV30 to TRBJ1-3; the D gene is possibly TRBD1 (6 bases). This CDR3 has 12 residues. V shed 5 bases and J shed 1 base, with 6 bases lying between them. Germline loops: CDR1 GTSNPN, CDR2 SVGIG (reference sequence). The CDR3 DNA reads TGTGCCTGGGGACAGTCTGGAAACACCATATATTTT. As protein: CAWGQSGNTIYF.

CDR3 sequence (DNA): TGTGCCAGCAGCCCCTCCCGGGGGAGCCAAGAGACCCAGTACTTC. This translates into CASSPSRGSQETQYF. The J gene is TRBJ2-5, the V gene TRBV7-9; weak D call: TRBD2 (6 bases). Germline V lookup: CDR1 SEHNR, CDR2 FQNEAQ (reference sequence). Deletions cut 5 bases from V and 1 base from J, with 14 bases between. The CDR3 spans 15 residues.

The chain uses TRBV4-1 and TRBJ1-1; 12 bases are shared with TRBD1. CDR1 is MGHRA and CDR2 is YSYEKL in the germline V gene. Germline trimming cut 6 bases from V and 8 bases from J; bases unmatched to any gene: 13. The CDR3 contains 16 residues. CDR3 residues: CASRQSPGTGGGEAFF. The CDR3, as DNA: TGCGCCAGCAGACAGTCCCCCGGGACAGGGGGCGGGGAAGCTTTCTTT.

This clone was observed a few times. The DNA for the CDR3 is TGTGCCAGCATAGGGGATAACACTGAAGCTTTCTTT. This encodes CASIGDNTEAFF. This chain uses TRBV7-9 with TRBJ1-1; the D gene is possibly TRBD1 (5 bases). Germline V lookup: CDR1 SEHNR, CDR2 FQNEAQ (reference sequence). The length of the CDR3 is 12 residues. Trimming pared 7 bases from V and 2 bases from J, leaving 8 bases between.

The J gene is TRBJ1-5, the V gene TRBV28; no clear D gene. The CDR3 sequence is 15 residues long. V gave up 4 bases and J gave up 2 bases, with 12 bases separating them. Germline V gene lookup returns CDR1 MDHEN and CDR2 SYDVKM. The CDR3 bases are TGTGCCAGCAGTTCACGCGGGCCGGGCAATCAGCCCCAGCATTTT. This encodes CASSSRGPGNQPQHF.

The CDR3 spells CASAGTAKNQPQHF. DNA for the CDR3: TGTGCCAGTGCCGGGACAGCTAAAAATCAGCCCCAGCATTTT. The V gene is TRBV2, the J gene TRBJ1-5, with TRBD1 identical over 7 bases. The CDR3 length is 14 residues. CDR1 and CDR2 (germline): SNHLY, FYNNEI. The trim removed 9 bases at V and 4 bases at J, leaving 9 bases unmatched.

The rearrangement links TRBV11-2 to TRBJ1-1; D unclear. The CDR3 runs 13 residues. Trimming cost V 5 bases and J 1 base, with 8 bases left between them. CDR1 and CDR2 from the germline V gene are SGHAT and FQNNGV. For the CDR3, the DNA is TGTGCCAGCAGCACCACAGAGAACACTGAAGCTTTCTTT. As protein: CASSTTENTEAFF.

The J gene is TRBJ1-2, the V gene TRBV5-5; 10 bases fit TRBD1. Per the germline V gene, CDR1 is SGHKS and CDR2 is YYEKEE (reference sequence). The CDR3 consists of 14 residues. J lost 8 bases, V lost 2 bases, and 6 bases had no gene match. CDR3 loop: CASSLGTGVGGYTF. CDR3 nucleotides: TGTGCCAGCAGCTTAGGGACAGGGGTCGGAGGCTACACCTTC.

The chain employs TRBV4-1 and TRBJ1-6, with 8 nucleotides matching TRBD1. CDR1 and CDR2 from the germline V gene are MGHRA and YSYEKL. V dropped 1 base and J dropped 5; count of bases not matched to a gene: 4. This CDR3 contains 16 residues. The CDR3 sequence is CASSQGQGANNSPLHF. The CDR3 bases are TGCGCCAGCAGCCAAGGGCAGGGGGCTAATAATTCACCCCTCCACTTT.

The table lists this clone with a count of one. The chain joins TRBV2 to TRBJ2-3, with D possibly matching TRBD1 (6 bases). The CDR3 contains 16 residues. V lost 3 bases and J 3 bases, leaving 16 bases between the germline ends. Germline CDR1 reads SNHLY; CDR2 reads FYNNEI. The CDR3 reads CASSDFQGILTDTQYF. DNA for the CDR3: TGTGCCAGCAGTGACTTTCAGGGGATATTAACAGATACGCAGTATTTT.

This clone was seen a handful of times. The chain links TRBV7-8 to TRBJ2-3, with D uncertain. V was clipped by 5 bases and J by 2 bases, with 11 bases between them. The germline gives CDR1 SGHVS, CDR2 FQNEAQ. The CDR3 contains 14 residues. CDR3 amino acids: CASSLRLTTDTQYF. Written as DNA, the CDR3 is TGTGCCAGCAGCCTAAGACTTACCACAGATACGCAGTATTTT.

V is TRBV25-1 and J is TRBJ1-1, with 11 positions matching TRBD1. Germline loops: CDR1 MGHDK, CDR2 SYGVNS. V dropped 7 bases and J dropped 3; count of bases not matched to a gene: 13. The CDR3 consists of 17 residues. The CDR3 protein is CASTAVRTGGTHTEAFF. The CDR3 DNA is TGTGCCAGCACTGCAGTTCGGACAGGGGGCACTCACACTGAAGCTTTCTTT. Supplemented by reference TRBV25-1 and TRBJ1-1, the full variable domain reads EADIYQTPRYLVIGTGKKITLECSQTMGHDKMYWYQQDPGMELHLIHYSYGVNSTEKGDLSSESTVSRIRTEHFPLTLESARPSHTSQYLCASTAVRTGGTHTEAFFGQGTRLTVV.

V usage is TRBV2 and J usage is TRBJ2-5; D gene ambiguous. The DNA end favors TRBJ2-7, so the J call may be wrong. Germline loops: CDR1 SNHLY, CDR2 FYNNEI. This CDR3 contains 10 residues. The CDR3 DNA sequence: TGTGCCAGCAGCGCGTACGAGCAGTACTTC. As protein: CASSAYEQYF.

The V call is TRBV5-6, the J call TRBJ1-6; 10 positions match TRBD1. The CDR3 has 19 amino acids. CDR1 and CDR2 from the germline V gene are SGHDT and YYEEEE. With V trimmed by 4 bases and J by 9 bases, 19 bases remained unmatched. The CDR3 here is CASSRGPPEPGQGISPLHF. The CDR3 coding sequence is TGTGCCAGCAGCAGAGGCCCGCCCGAACCGGGACAGGGGATTTCACCCCTCCACTTT.

This rearrangement joins TRBV7-9 to TRBJ1-1, with D perhaps TRBD1 (5 bases). CDR1 and CDR2 (germline): SEHNR, FQNEAQ (reference sequence). Deletions cut 5 bases from V and 2 bases from J, with 12 bases between. The CDR3 contains 14 residues. In nucleotides, the CDR3 is TGTGCCAGCAGCCCGAGACAGACTAACACTGAAGCTTTCTTT. It is translated as CASSPRQTNTEAFF.